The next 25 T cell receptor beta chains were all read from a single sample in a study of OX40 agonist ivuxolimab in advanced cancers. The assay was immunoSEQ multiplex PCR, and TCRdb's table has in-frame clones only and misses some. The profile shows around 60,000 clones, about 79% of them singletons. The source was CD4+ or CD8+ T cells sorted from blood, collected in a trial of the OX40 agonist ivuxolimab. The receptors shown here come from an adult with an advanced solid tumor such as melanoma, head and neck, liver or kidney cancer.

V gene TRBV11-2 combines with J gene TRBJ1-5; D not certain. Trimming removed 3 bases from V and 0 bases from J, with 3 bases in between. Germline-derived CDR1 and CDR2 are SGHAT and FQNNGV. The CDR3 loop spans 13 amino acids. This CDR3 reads CASSFNSNQPQHF. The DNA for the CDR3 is TGTGCCAGCAGCTTCAATAGCAATCAGCCCCAGCATTTT.

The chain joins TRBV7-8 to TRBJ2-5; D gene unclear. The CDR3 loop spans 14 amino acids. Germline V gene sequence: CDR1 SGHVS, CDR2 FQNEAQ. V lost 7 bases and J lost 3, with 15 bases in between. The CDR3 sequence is CASNEWKSEETQYF. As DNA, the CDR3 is TGTGCCAGCAACGAGTGGAAGAGCGAAGAGACCCAGTACTTC.

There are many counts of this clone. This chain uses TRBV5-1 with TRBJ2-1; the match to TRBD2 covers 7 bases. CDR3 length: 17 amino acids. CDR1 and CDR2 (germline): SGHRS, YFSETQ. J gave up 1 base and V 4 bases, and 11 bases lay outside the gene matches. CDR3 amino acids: CASSRTVGGGSYNEQFF. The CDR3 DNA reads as TGCGCCAGCAGCCGGACTGTGGGCGGGGGTTCCTACAATGAGCAGTTCTTC.

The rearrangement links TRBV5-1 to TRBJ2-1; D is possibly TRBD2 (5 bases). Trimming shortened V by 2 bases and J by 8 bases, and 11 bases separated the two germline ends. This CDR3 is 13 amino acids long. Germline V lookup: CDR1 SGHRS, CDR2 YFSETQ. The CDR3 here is CASSFEGMDEQFF. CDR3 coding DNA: TGCGCCAGCAGCTTTGAGGGTATGGATGAGCAGTTCTTC.

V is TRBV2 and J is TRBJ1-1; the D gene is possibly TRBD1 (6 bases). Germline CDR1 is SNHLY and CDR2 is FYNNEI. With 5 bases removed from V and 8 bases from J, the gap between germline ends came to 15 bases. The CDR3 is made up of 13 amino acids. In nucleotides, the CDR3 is TGTGCCAGCAGTCTCACGTTCGGACAGGAAGCTTTCTTT. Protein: CASSLTFGQEAFF.

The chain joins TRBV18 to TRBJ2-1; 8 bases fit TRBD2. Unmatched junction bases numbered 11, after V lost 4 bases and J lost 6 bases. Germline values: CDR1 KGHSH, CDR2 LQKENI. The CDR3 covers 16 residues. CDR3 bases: TGTGCCAGCTCACTCGTCCTAGGGACTAGAACCAATGAGCAGTTCTTC. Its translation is CASSLVLGTRTNEQFF.

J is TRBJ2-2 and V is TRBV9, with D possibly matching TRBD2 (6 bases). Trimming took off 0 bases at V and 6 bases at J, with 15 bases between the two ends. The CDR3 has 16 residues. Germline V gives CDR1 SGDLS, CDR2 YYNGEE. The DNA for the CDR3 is TGTGCCAGCAGCGTAGCGGGGGACGGCGGAGCCGGGGAGCTGTTTTTT. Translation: CASSVAGDGGAGELFF.

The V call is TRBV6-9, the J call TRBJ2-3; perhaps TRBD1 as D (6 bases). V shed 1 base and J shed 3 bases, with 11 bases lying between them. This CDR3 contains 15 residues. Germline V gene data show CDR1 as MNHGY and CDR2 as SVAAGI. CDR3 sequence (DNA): TGTGCCAGCAGTTATTACCAGGGGTGGACAGATACGCAGTATTTT. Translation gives CASSYYQGWTDTQYF.

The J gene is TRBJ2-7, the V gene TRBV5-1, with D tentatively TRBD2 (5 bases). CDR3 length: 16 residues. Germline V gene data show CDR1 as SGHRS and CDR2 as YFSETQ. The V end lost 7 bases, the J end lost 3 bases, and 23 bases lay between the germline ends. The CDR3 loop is CASARSQRSPDYEQYF. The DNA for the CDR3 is TGCGCCAGCGCTCGGTCCCAGCGGAGTCCCGACTACGAGCAGTACTTC.

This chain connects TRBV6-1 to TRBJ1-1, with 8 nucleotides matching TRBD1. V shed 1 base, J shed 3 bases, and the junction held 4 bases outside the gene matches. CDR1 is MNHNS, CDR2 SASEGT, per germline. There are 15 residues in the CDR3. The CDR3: CASSEVTGGDTEAFF. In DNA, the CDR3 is TGTGCCAGCAGTGAAGTAACAGGGGGAGACACTGAAGCTTTCTTT.

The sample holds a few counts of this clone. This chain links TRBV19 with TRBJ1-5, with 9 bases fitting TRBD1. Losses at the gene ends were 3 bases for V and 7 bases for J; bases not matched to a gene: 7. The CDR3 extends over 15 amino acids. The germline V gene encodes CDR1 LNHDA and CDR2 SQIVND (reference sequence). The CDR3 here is CASSISWDRAQPQHF. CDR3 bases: TGTGCCAGTAGTATCTCTTGGGACAGGGCGCAGCCCCAGCATTTT.

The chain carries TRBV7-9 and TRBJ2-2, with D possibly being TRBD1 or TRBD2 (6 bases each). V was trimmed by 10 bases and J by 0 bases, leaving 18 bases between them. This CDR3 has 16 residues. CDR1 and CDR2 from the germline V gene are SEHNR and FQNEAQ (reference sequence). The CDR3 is CATPARGASNTGELFF. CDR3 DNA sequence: TGTGCCACCCCCGCGAGGGGGGCTTCGAACACCGGGGAGCTGTTTTTT.

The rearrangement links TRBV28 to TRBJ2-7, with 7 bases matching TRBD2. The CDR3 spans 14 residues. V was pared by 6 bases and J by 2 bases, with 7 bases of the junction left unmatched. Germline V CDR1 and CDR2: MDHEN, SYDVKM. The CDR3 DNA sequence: TGTGCCAGCAGCCCTTACAGCGGGACCTACGAGCAGTACTTC. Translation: CASSPYSGTYEQYF.

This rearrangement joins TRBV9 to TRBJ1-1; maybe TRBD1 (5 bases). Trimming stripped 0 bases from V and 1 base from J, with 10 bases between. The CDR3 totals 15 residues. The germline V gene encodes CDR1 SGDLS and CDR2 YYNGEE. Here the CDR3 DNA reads TGTGCCAGCAGCGTAGAACCGCAGGGGAACACTGAAGCTTTCTTT. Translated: CASSVEPQGNTEAFF. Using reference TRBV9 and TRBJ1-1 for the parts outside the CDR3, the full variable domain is DSGVTQTPKHLITATGQRVTLRCSPRSGDLSVYWYQQSLDQGLQFLIQYYNGEERAKGNILERFSAQQFPDLHSELNLSSLELGDSALYFCASSVEPQGNTEAFFGQGTRLTVV.

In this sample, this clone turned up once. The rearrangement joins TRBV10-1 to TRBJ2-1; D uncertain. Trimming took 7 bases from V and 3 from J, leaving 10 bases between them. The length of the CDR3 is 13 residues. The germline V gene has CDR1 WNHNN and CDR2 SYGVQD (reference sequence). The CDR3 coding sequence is TGCGCCAGCATCGGGCCAGACTACAATGAGCAGTTCTTC. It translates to CASIGPDYNEQFF.

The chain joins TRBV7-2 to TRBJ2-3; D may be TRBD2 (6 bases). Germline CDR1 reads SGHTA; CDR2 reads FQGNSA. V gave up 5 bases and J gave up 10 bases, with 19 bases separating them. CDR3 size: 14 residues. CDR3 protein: CASSADRGSPAQYF. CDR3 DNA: TGTGCCAGCAGCGCGGACCGGGGGTCTCCTGCGCAGTATTTT.

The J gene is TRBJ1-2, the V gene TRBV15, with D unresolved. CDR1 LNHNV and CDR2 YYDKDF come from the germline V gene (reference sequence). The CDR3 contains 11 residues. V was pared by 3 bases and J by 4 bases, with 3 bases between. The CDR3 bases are TGTGCCACCAGCAGGGGCTATGGCTACACCTTC. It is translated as CATSRGYGYTF.

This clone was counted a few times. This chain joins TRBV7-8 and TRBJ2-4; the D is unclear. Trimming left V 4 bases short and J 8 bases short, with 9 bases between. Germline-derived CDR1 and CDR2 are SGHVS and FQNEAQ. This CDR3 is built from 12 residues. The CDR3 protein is CASSSLGYIQYF. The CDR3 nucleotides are TGTGCCAGCAGCTCTCTGGGGTACATTCAGTACTTC.

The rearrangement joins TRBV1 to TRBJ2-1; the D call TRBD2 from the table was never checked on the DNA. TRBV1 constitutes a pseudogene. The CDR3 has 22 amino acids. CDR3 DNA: TGCACCAGCAGCCAAGATCTTAAGGTTTCGGGGCGGGGGAGAGGCTCCTACAATGAGCAGTTCTTC. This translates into CTSSQDLKVSGRGRGSYNEQFF.

The CDR3 loop reads CASSSNGYEGAYF. As DNA, the CDR3 is TGTGCCAGCTCATCCAACGGTTACGAGGGCGCGTACTTC. V usage is TRBV18 and J usage is TRBJ2-7; possible D gene TRBD2, 5 bases. V shed 5 bases and J shed 12 bases, with 20 bases lying between them. The CDR3 has 13 residues. Germline V CDR1 and CDR2: KGHSH, LQKENI. The full variable domain, rest sourced from reference TRBV18 and TRBJ2-7, is NAGVMQNPRHLVRRRGQEARLRCSPMKGHSHVYWYRQLPEEGLKFMVYLQKENIIDESGMPKERFSAEFPKEGPSILRIQQVVRGDSAAYFCASSSNGYEGAYFGPGTRLTVT.

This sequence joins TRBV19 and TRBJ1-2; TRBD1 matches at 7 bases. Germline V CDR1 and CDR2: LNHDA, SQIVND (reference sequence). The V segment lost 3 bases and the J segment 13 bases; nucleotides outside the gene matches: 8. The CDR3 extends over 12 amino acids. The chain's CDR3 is CASSIRKQGLTF. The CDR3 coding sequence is TGTGCCAGTAGTATCCGCAAACAGGGGCTCACCTTC.

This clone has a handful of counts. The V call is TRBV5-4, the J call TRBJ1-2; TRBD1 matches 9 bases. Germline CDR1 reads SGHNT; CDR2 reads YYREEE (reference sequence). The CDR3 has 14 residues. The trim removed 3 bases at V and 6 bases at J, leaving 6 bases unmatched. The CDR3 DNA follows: TGTGCCAGCAGCTCGAGGACAGGGGAGAATGGCTACACCTTC. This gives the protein CASSSRTGENGYTF.

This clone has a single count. As DNA, the CDR3 is TGTGCCAGCACGGACGCAAACTATGGCTACACCTTC. This encodes CASTDANYGYTF. This chain joins TRBV2 and TRBJ1-2, with no clear D. The V end lost 7 bases, the J end lost 2 bases, and 8 bases lay between the germline ends. CDR1 and CDR2 (germline): SNHLY, FYNNEI. The CDR3 contains 12 residues.

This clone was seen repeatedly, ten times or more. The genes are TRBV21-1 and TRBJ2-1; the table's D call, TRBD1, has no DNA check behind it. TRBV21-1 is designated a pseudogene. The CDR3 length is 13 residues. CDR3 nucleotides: TGTGCCGGCCGGGACAGCTTATCCAATGAGCAGTTCTTC. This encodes CAGRDSLSNEQFF.

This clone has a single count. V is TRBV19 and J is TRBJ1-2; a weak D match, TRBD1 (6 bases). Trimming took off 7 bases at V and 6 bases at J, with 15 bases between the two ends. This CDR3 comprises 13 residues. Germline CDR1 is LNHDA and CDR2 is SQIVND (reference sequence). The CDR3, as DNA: TGTGCCAGTACCGGACAGAACGTTAATGGCTACACCTTC. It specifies CASTGQNVNGYTF.